The clone carrying this T cell receptor beta chain was seen more than once but under ten times. These data belong to a study of cytomegalovirus exposure and HLA in healthy donors. 13 Jbeta primers and 60 Vbeta primers were used for the PCR. Some clones are missing from TCRdb's copy, which holds only in-frame ones; the method was immunoSEQ multiplex PCR. The table records 150,000 to 200,000 clones, about 70% of them present only once. With 4 bases clipped from V and 2 bases from J, the junction kept 5 bases outside the gene matches. Germline V gives CDR1 MRHNA, CDR2 SNTAGT. The length of the CDR3 is 16 residues.

V is TRBV6-4 and J is TRBJ2-3; 11 bases fit TRBD2. This TCR was sampled from a woman in her twenties or thirties in good health and CMV-seronegative. Material: PBMCs. The CDR3 loop reads CASSVLAGGDTDTQYF. The CDR3 coding sequence is TGTGCCAGCAGTGTTCTAGCGGGGGGTGACACAGATACGCAGTATTTT.